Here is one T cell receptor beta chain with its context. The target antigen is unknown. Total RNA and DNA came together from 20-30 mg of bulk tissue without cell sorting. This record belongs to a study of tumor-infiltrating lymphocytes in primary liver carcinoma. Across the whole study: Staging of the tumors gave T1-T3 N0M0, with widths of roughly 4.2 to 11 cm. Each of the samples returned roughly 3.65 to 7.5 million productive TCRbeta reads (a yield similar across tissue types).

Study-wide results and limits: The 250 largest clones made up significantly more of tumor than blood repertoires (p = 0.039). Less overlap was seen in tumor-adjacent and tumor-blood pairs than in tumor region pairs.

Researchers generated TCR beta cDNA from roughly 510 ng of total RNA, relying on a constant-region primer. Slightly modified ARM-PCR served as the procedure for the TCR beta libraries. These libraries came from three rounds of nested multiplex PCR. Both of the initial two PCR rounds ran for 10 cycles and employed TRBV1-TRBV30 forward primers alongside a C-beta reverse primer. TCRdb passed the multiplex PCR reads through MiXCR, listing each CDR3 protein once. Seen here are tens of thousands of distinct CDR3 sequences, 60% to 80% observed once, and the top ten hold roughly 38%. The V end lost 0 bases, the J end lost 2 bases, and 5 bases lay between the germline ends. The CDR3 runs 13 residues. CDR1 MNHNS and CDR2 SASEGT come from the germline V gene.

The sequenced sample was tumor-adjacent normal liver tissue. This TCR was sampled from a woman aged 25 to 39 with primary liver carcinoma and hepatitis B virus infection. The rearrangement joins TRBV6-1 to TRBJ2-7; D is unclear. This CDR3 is CASSEAVAYEQYF. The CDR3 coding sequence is TGTGCCAGCAGTGAAGCAGTCGCCTACGAGCAGTACTTC.